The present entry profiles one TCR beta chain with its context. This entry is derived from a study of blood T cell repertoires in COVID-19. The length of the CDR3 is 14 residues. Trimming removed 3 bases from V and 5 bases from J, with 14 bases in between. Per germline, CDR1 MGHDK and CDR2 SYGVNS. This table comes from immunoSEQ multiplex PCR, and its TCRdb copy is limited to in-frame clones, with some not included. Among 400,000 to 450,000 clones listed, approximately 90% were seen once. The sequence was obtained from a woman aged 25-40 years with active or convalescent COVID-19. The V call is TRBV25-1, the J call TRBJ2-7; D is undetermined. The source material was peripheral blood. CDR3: CASSDPGSYNEQYF. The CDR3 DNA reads TGTGCCAGCAGTGACCCCGGGTCCTACAACGAGCAGTACTTC.